The 14 T cell receptor beta chains below were found in one sample sequenced in a study of T cell responses to AZD1222 COVID-19 vaccine (dated by TCRdb to the early 2020s). Receptor amplification or capture employed the immunoSEQ multiplex PCR assay. TCRdb provides this immuneACCESS table in a form limited to in-frame rearrangements. Some clones are lacking; in checked studies, under half of them reflect an unresolved V gene, and why the rest are absent is not known. Counted in this sample were about 170,000 clones; around 90% of them appeared once. The ten largest clones add up to under 2% of the sample. What this sample's time point label stands for: baseline before first vaccination. Sequenced here: peripheral blood, sampled on day 0 of AZD1222 vaccination. Receptor source: an adult in good health.

The chain joins TRBV18 to TRBJ2-1; 9 nucleotides line up with TRBD1. The CDR3 has 16 amino acids. J lost 3 bases, V lost 2 bases, and 5 bases had no gene match. Germline CDR1 KGHSH, CDR2 LQKENI. The CDR3 DNA reads TGTGCCAGCTCACCAAGGGGGGGACAGGGCTACAATGAGCAGTTCTTC. Its translation is CASSPRGGQGYNEQFF.

The chain couples TRBV4-1 to TRBJ2-3; tentative D call: TRBD1 (6 bases). Deletions cut 4 bases from V and 0 bases from J, with 8 bases between. The CDR3 is made up of 14 amino acids. The V gene's germline CDR1 is MGHRA and CDR2 YSYEKL. This chain's CDR3 is CASSLQGSTDTQYF. In DNA, the CDR3 is TGCGCCAGCAGCCTACAGGGTAGCACAGATACGCAGTATTTT.

The rearrangement links TRBV7-9 to TRBJ1-1; D not resolved. The length of the CDR3 is 14 residues. CDR1 SEHNR and CDR2 FQNEAQ come from the germline V gene (reference sequence). V dropped 1 base and J dropped 0 bases, with 6 bases sitting between them. In DNA, the CDR3 is TGTGCCAGCAGCTTAGACAGATTGAACACTGAAGCTTTCTTT. It encodes CASSLDRLNTEAFF.

At least ten counts were recorded for this clone. V usage is TRBV11-2 and J usage is TRBJ2-7, with D perhaps matching TRBD2 (6 bases). The V gene's germline CDR1 is SGHAT and CDR2 FQNNGV. The CDR3 contains 14 residues. Trimming pared 1 base from V and 4 bases from J, leaving 11 bases between. This chain's CDR3 is CASSLGFSGYEQYV. CDR3 nucleotide sequence: TGTGCCAGCAGCTTAGGGTTTAGCGGATACGAGCAGTACGTC.

This rearrangement joins TRBV30 to TRBJ1-5; no definite D call. Germline CDR1 GTSNPN, CDR2 SVGIG (reference sequence). The ends were cut back, 3 bases at V and 0 bases at J, with 12 bases in the middle. The CDR3 length is 15 residues. CDR3 DNA sequence: TGTGCCTGGAGAACCAAGGGAATTAGCAATCAGCCCCAGCATTTT. Protein: CAWRTKGISNQPQHF.

The chain links TRBV7-2 to TRBJ2-5; 9 bases are a match to TRBD2. In germline, CDR1 is SGHTA, CDR2 FQGNSA. The V gene end was trimmed by 5 bases and the J gene end by 5 bases; junction bases not matched to a gene: 6. The CDR3 totals 14 residues. For the CDR3, the DNA is TGTGCCAGCAGCCATAGCGGGAGTGGGGAGACCCAGTACTTC. As protein: CASSHSGSGETQYF.

The chain recombines TRBV12-3 or TRBV12-4 with TRBJ1-1; no clear D. The CDR3 length is 13 residues. Trimming left V 1 base short and J 1 base short, with 4 bases between. The CDR3: CASSLGRNTEAFF. CDR3 bases: TGTGCCAGCAGTTTAGGCAGGAACACTGAAGCTTTCTTT.

V usage is TRBV6-2 or TRBV6-3 and J usage is TRBJ1-5, with a tentative D call TRBD1 (6 bases). Germline V lookup: CDR1 MNHEY, CDR2 SVGEGT. The V gene lost 6 bases and the J gene lost 1 base, with 13 bases spanning the gap. The CDR3 extends over 15 amino acids. CDR3 sequence: CASSPPQGSNQPQHF. DNA for the CDR3: TGTGCCAGCAGCCCCCCCCAGGGGAGCAATCAGCCCCAGCATTTT.

This clone was picked up a small number of times. The chain joins TRBV28 to TRBJ1-2, with D maybe TRBD1 (6 bases). CDR1 and CDR2 (germline): MDHEN, SYDVKM. The V gene lost 6 bases and the J gene lost 2 bases, with 16 bases spanning the gap. This CDR3 region has 15 residues. CDR3 protein: CASSSPRQANYGYTF. The CDR3 DNA follows: TGTGCCAGCAGCAGCCCCCGACAGGCAAACTATGGCTACACCTTC.

V usage is TRBV6-5 and J usage is TRBJ2-7, with D maybe TRBD1 (5 bases). Trimming left V 7 bases short and J 2 bases short, with 6 bases between. This CDR3 has 11 amino acids. CDR1 and CDR2 from the germline V gene are MNHEY and SVGAGI. CDR3 amino acids: CASTGPYEQYF. CDR3 nucleotide sequence: TGTGCCAGCACAGGGCCCTACGAGCAGTACTTC.

The chain joins TRBV19 to TRBJ1-2; D is ambiguous. Germline V CDR1 and CDR2: LNHDA, SQIVND (reference sequence). V shed 5 bases and J shed 3 bases, with 7 bases lying between them. The CDR3 sequence is 12 residues long. The CDR3 here is CASSLAYYGYTF. The CDR3 DNA reads as TGTGCCAGTAGTCTCGCTTACTATGGCTACACCTTC.

This clone was counted a single time. The chain uses TRBV9 and TRBJ2-5; 9 nucleotides align to TRBD2. The germline CDR1 and CDR2 sequences are SGDLS and YYNGEE. The V segment lost 3 bases and the J segment 1 base; nucleotides outside the gene matches: 7. The CDR3 has 16 residues. The DNA for the CDR3 is TGTGCCAGCAGCGAGGGTAGCGGGGGAATCCAAGAGACCCAGTACTTC. Encoded protein: CASSEGSGGIQETQYF.

V and J are TRBV7-3 and TRBJ1-1; 9 nucleotides agree with TRBD1. The length of the CDR3 is 15 residues. The V gene end was trimmed by 6 bases and the J gene end by 4 bases; junction bases not matched to a gene: 9. Germline V CDR1 and CDR2: SGHTA, FQGTGA. The CDR3 DNA is TGTGCCAGCAGTCCTACAGGGGGCCTGGGCACTGAAGCTTTCTTT. It specifies CASSPTGGLGTEAFF.

The chain links TRBV6-2 or TRBV6-3 to TRBJ2-3, with TRBD1 identical over 11 bases. V was pared by 5 bases and J by 3 bases, with 4 bases of the junction left unmatched. The germline V gene has CDR1 MNHEY and CDR2 SVGEGT. This CDR3 region has 15 residues. CDR3 DNA sequence: TGTGCCAGCAGTCCGGGACAGGGGGAGACAGATACGCAGTATTTT. Translation: CASSPGQGETDTQYF.